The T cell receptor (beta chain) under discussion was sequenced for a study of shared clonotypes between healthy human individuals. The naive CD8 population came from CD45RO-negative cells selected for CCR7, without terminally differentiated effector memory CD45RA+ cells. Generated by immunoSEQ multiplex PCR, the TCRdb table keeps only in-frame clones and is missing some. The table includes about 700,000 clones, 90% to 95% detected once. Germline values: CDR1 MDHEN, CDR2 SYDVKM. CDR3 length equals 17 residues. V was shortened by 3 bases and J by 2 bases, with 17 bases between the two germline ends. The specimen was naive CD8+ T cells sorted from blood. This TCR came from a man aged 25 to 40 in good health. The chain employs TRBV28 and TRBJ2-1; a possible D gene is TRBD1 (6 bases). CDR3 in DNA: TGTGCCAGCAGTTTCGGCCCCGGTGCAGGGGCCTACAATGAGCAGTTCTTC. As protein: CASSFGPGAGAYNEQFF.